This passage covers 20 T cell receptor beta chains from one sample sequenced in a study of shared clonotypes between healthy human individuals. Using immunoSEQ multiplex PCR, the repertoire was profiled, and TCRdb retains in-frame clones only, with some absent. The sample gives around 440,000 clones, 70% to 80% of which show up once; 12% is in the top ten. The specimen was PBMCs. The receptor source for this set is a woman aged 35 to 49 in good health. Some clones in this sample may be carry-over from other donors' samples.

This clone was recorded many times. V and J are TRBV4-3 and TRBJ2-6; D is unresolved. The germline gives CDR1 LGHNA, CDR2 YSLEER. V shed 0 bases and J shed 2 bases, with 5 bases lying between them. The CDR3 consists of 15 residues. The CDR3 coding sequence is TGCGCCAGCAGCCAAGAGAGAGCTGGGGCCAACGTCCTGACTTTC. It yields the protein CASSQERAGANVLTF.

The rearrangement joins TRBV6-5 to TRBJ1-4; D gene uncertain. The germline V and J ends were trimmed by 0 bases and 8 bases, with 13 bases remaining between them. Germline V gene data show CDR1 as MNHEY and CDR2 as SVGAGI. CDR3 size: 15 residues. CDR3 DNA: TGTGCCAGCAGTTACTCGACTCCAGTAGGCGAAAAACTGTTTTTT. Translating gives CASSYSTPVGEKLFF.

The genes are TRBV28 and TRBJ1-4; D might be TRBD1 (6 bases). The germline V gene has CDR1 MDHEN and CDR2 SYDVKM. The CDR3 runs 12 residues. Trimming left V 2 bases short and J 10 bases short, with 8 bases between. CDR3 DNA: TGTGCCAGCAGTTTAGGGGGCGGAAAACTGTTTTTT. It codes for CASSLGGGKLFF.

The J gene is TRBJ2-7, the V gene TRBV28; 9 nucleotides agree with TRBD2. Germline CDR1 reads MDHEN; CDR2 reads SYDVKM. The CDR3 runs to 18 residues. J gave up 3 bases and V 3 bases, and 15 bases lay outside the gene matches. DNA for the CDR3: TGTGCCAGCAGTTTGTTTCTCCAACTAGCGGGTACAAGCTACGAGCAGTACTTC. Amino acids: CASSLFLQLAGTSYEQYF. Full variable domain (outside the CDR3, taken from reference TRBV28 and TRBJ2-7): DVKVTQSSRYLVKRTGEKVFLECVQDMDHENMFWYRQDPGLGLRLIYFSYDVKMKEKGDIPEGYSVSREKKERFSLILESASTNQTSMYLCASSLFLQLAGTSYEQYFGPGTRLTVT.

V gene TRBV5-1 combines with J gene TRBJ2-3; D ambiguous. This CDR3 is 12 amino acids long. Between the trimmed V and J ends, which lost 4 bases and 5 bases, there was a span of 8 bases. Germline lookup yields CDR1 SGHRS and CDR2 YFSETQ. The CDR3 sequence is CASSLTVDTQYF. For the CDR3, the DNA is TGCGCCAGCAGCCTAACCGTAGATACGCAGTATTTT. The full variable domain, in which reference TRBV5-1 and TRBJ2-3 provide the parts outside the CDR3, is KAGVTQTPRYLIKTRGQQVTLSCSPISGHRSVSWYQQTPGQGLQFLFEYFSETQRNKGNFPGRFSGRQFSNSRSEMNVSTLELGDSALYLCASSLTVDTQYFGPGTRLTVL.

The chain has TRBV5-1 and TRBJ2-1; possible D gene TRBD2, 7 bases. Germline CDR1 is SGHRS and CDR2 is YFSETQ. The CDR3 totals 14 residues. V was shortened by 4 bases and J by 7 bases, with 15 bases between the two germline ends. The CDR3 region is CASSATEGGNEQFF. For the CDR3, the DNA is TGCGCCAGCAGCGCCACTGAGGGGGGGAATGAGCAGTTCTTC.

The chain has TRBV19 and TRBJ1-1; a weak D match, TRBD1 (6 bases). This CDR3 is 14 amino acids long. The germline V and J ends were trimmed by 4 bases and 4 bases, with 13 bases remaining between them. From germline, CDR1 is LNHDA and CDR2 SQIVND (reference sequence). CDR3 in amino acids: CASSTQQGFTEAFF. The CDR3 DNA sequence: TGTGCCAGTAGTACCCAACAGGGTTTCACTGAAGCTTTCTTT.

This clone was detected only once. At one end, the junction sequence differs from germline, possibly due to a read error. V and J are TRBV30 and TRBJ2-4; 10 bases match TRBD2. CDR1 and CDR2 from the germline V gene are GTSNPN and SVGIG (reference sequence). The CDR3 spans 14 residues. The CDR3 spells CAWESGRAGNIQYF. In DNA, the CDR3 is TGCGCCTGGGAAAGCGGGAGGGCTGGAAACATTCAGTACTTC.

The chain couples TRBV7-3 to TRBJ2-5; TRBD2 aligns across 10 bases. This CDR3 region has 16 residues. J gave up 4 bases and V 6 bases, and 11 bases lay outside the gene matches. Germline V gene lookup returns CDR1 SGHTA and CDR2 FQGTGA. CDR3 sequence (DNA): TGTGCCAGCAGTCTACGGGGTAGCGGGAGGAGAGAGACCCAGTACTTC. The encoded protein is CASSLRGSGRRETQYF.

At least ten counts were recorded for this clone. The rearrangement joins TRBV6-4 to TRBJ2-1; D uncertain. The germline gives CDR1 MRHNA, CDR2 SNTAGT. With 5 bases removed from V and 8 bases from J, the gap between germline ends came to 10 bases. The CDR3 covers 12 residues. CDR3 DNA: TGTGCCAGCAGTCCACCCTCCCATGAGCAGTTCTTC. This gives the protein CASSPPSHEQFF.

In this sample, this clone turned up a few times. This chain uses TRBV28 with TRBJ2-3; 11 bases agree with TRBD2. The germline V gene has CDR1 MDHEN and CDR2 SYDVKM. The ends lost 6 bases at V and 1 base at J; junction bases unmatched: 3. This CDR3 is 15 amino acids long. The CDR3 DNA sequence: TGTGCCAGCAGCAGGGGACTAGCGGGCACAGATACGCAGTATTTT. Translating it yields CASSRGLAGTDTQYF.

CDR3 protein: CASSSSGRTDTQYF. CDR3 nucleotide sequence: TGTGCCAGCTCATCAAGCGGGAGAACCGATACGCAGTATTTT. The V and J genes are TRBV2 and TRBJ2-3; TRBD2 agrees at 8 bases. V shed 8 bases, J shed 6 bases, and the junction held 10 bases outside the gene matches. Per the germline V gene, CDR1 is SNHLY and CDR2 is FYNNEI. The CDR3 sequence is 14 residues long.

CDR3 loop: CASSLAPSGSLHEQYF. In nucleotides, the CDR3 is TGTGCCAGCAGCTTGGCACCTAGCGGGAGTTTACACGAGCAGTACTTC. V and J are TRBV5-4 and TRBJ2-7; 10 bases are shared with TRBD2. Trimming cost V 0 bases and J 5 bases; bases outside gene matches: 8. CDR1 SGHNT and CDR2 YYREEE come from the germline V gene (reference sequence). This CDR3 spans 16 amino acids.

This clone was picked up many times. This chain joins TRBV2 and TRBJ1-2; D uncertain. Trimming removed 0 bases from V and 10 bases from J, with 15 bases in between. CDR1 is SNHLY and CDR2 is FYNNEI in the germline V gene. The CDR3 runs to 14 residues. In DNA form, the CDR3 reads TGTGCCAGCAGTGAAGCCCCGATTGAGTTTGACTACACCTTC. It encodes CASSEAPIEFDYTF.

This clone has just a few counts. This rearrangement joins TRBV20-1 to TRBJ1-1; 7 bases are shared with TRBD1. CDR1 and CDR2 from the germline V gene are DFQATT and SNEGSKA (reference sequence). The V segment lost 8 bases and the J segment 5 bases; nucleotides outside the gene matches: 5. CDR3 size: 11 residues. This CDR3 reads CSTDRWTEAFF. The CDR3 nucleotides read TGCAGTACGGACAGGTGGACTGAAGCTTTCTTT.

The rearrangement joins TRBV4-2 to TRBJ1-5; D gene uncertain. The CDR3 loop spans 15 amino acids. V was pared by 0 bases and J by 4 bases, with 10 bases between. Germline V gene lookup returns CDR1 LGHNA and CDR2 YNFKEQ. The CDR3 nucleotides read TGTGCCAGCAGCCAAGATCACCTGTTGAATCAGCCCCAGCATTTT. It translates to CASSQDHLLNQPQHF.

The chain joins TRBV10-2 to TRBJ2-5; no clear D. The germline V gene has CDR1 WSHSY and CDR2 SAAADI. The CDR3 sequence is 13 residues long. The V end lost 6 bases, the J end lost 4 bases, and 12 bases lay between the germline ends. The chain's CDR3 is CASSPGPGETQYF. Here the CDR3 DNA reads TGCGCCAGCAGCCCCGGCCCAGGAGAGACCCAGTACTTC.

V and J are TRBV5-4 and TRBJ2-4, with 7 bases lining up with TRBD2. V shed 0 bases and J 2 bases; nucleotides not matched to a gene: 5. This CDR3 is built from 16 residues. CDR1 is SGHNT, CDR2 YYREEE, per germline (reference sequence). Written as DNA, the CDR3 is TGTGCCAGCAGCTTGGGCGGCGGGAGCACCAAAAACATTCAGTACTTC. Translating it yields CASSLGGGSTKNIQYF.

The V gene is TRBV9, the J gene TRBJ2-5; 14 bases are a match to TRBD2. This CDR3 has 17 amino acids. Germline lookup yields CDR1 SGDLS and CDR2 YYNGEE. The junction had 10 bases not matched to a gene; V was cut back by 4 bases and J by 5 bases. The CDR3 is CASSLPGLAGERETQYF. DNA of the CDR3: TGTGCCAGCAGCCTACCGGGACTAGCGGGAGAACGGGAGACCCAGTACTTC. Together with reference TRBV9 and TRBJ2-5, the CDR3 gives the full variable domain: DSGVTQTPKHLITATGQRVTLRCSPRSGDLSVYWYQQSLDQGLQFLIQYYNGEERAKGNILERFSAQQFPDLHSELNLSSLELGDSALYFCASSLPGLAGERETQYFGPGTRLLVL.

V and J are TRBV7-9 and TRBJ2-3; D gene unclear. Per germline, CDR1 SEHNR and CDR2 FQNEAQ (reference sequence). Trimming cost V 5 bases and J 2 bases, with 14 bases left between them. The CDR3 is made up of 15 amino acids. The CDR3 region is CASSLDTLITDTQYF. For the CDR3, the DNA is TGTGCCAGCAGCCTAGACACCTTAATCACAGATACGCAGTATTTT. The whole variable domain, filled in from reference TRBV7-9 and TRBJ2-3, reads DTGVSQNPRHKITKRGQNVTFRCDPISEHNRLYWYRQTLGQGPEFLTYFQNEAQLEKSRLLSDRFSAERPKGSFSTLEIQRTEQGDSAMYLCASSLDTLITDTQYFGPGTRLTVL.